Presented here are 8 T cell receptor beta chains from one specimen sequenced in a study of cytomegalovirus exposure and HLA in healthy donors (dated by TCRdb to about 2017). The library came from the immunoSEQ multiplex PCR assay. A mixture of 60 forward primers for TCR Vbeta segments and 13 reverse primers for TCR Jbeta segments was used in the multiplex PCR. TCRdb mirrors the immuneACCESS table, restricted to in-frame sequences. Some clones are absent from its copies; in checked studies, under half trace to an unresolved V gene, and the reason for the others is unknown. The sample table contains about 150,000 clones; only one count was recorded for 75% to 85% of them. The ten largest clones take up 7.7% of the sample. The sequenced sample consisted of PBMCs. The source is a man aged 30 to 45 in good health and CMV-seropositive.

The chain couples TRBV5-1 to TRBJ2-7, with TRBD1 identical over 7 bases. Germline values: CDR1 SGHRS, CDR2 YFSETQ. The CDR3 covers 18 residues. Germline trimming cut 1 base from V and 0 bases from J; bases unmatched to any gene: 13. The chain's CDR3 is CASSLPKLRTGPSYEQYF. The CDR3 coding sequence is TGCGCCAGCAGCTTGCCGAAACTACGGACAGGCCCCTCCTACGAGCAGTACTTC.

The chain joins TRBV7-2 to TRBJ1-1; D is uncertain. The germline V gene has CDR1 SGHTA and CDR2 FQGNSA. V was trimmed by 5 bases and J by 10 bases, leaving 17 bases between them. The CDR3 length is 13 residues. This chain's CDR3 is CASSPDIWAGAFF. In nucleotides, the CDR3 is TGTGCCAGCAGCCCAGACATTTGGGCGGGAGCTTTCTTT.

The chain couples TRBV9 to TRBJ1-1, with TRBD1 identical over 7 bases. CDR3 length equals 16 residues. V was clipped by 0 bases and J by 1 base; unmatched bases: 6. Germline CDR1 reads SGDLS; CDR2 reads YYNGEE. CDR3 sequence: CASSVGIGDRNTEAFF. CDR3 in DNA: TGTGCCAGCAGCGTAGGAATAGGGGACAGGAACACTGAAGCTTTCTTT. The full variable domain, with the rest looked up from reference TRBV9 and TRBJ1-1, is DSGVTQTPKHLITATGQRVTLRCSPRSGDLSVYWYQQSLDQGLQFLIQYYNGEERAKGNILERFSAQQFPDLHSELNLSSLELGDSALYFCASSVGIGDRNTEAFFGQGTRLTVV.

This clone showed up just once. The rearrangement links TRBV27 to TRBJ2-4; TRBD2 matches 10 bases. CDR3 length: 18 residues. Germline CDR1 and CDR2: MNHEY and SMNVEV (reference sequence). The V gene end was trimmed by 5 bases and the J gene end by 1 base; junction bases not matched to a gene: 11. CDR3 bases: TGTGCCAGCAGTCGAATCCAGCGGGAGGGCCGGGCCAAAAACATTCAGTACTTC. As protein: CASSRIQREGRAKNIQYF.

V gene TRBV2 combines with J gene TRBJ2-7; D gene unclear. The V gene lost 4 bases and the J gene lost 11 bases, with 9 bases spanning the gap. The CDR3 is 10 amino acids. The germline V gene has CDR1 SNHLY and CDR2 FYNNEI. DNA for the CDR3: TGTGCCAGCAGTGCCCTCGTCGAGTACTTC. Protein product: CASSALVEYF.

The chain recombines TRBV27 with TRBJ1-2, with D tentatively TRBD1 (6 bases). This CDR3 has 15 amino acids. Trimming removed 4 bases at V and 6 bases at J, with 18 bases between. Germline assignment: CDR1 MNHEY and CDR2 SMNVEV (reference sequence). For the CDR3, the DNA is TGTGCCAGCAGTTGGGGTGGGACACGAGGCCATGGCTACACCTTC. It encodes CASSWGGTRGHGYTF.

Here the CDR3 DNA reads TGTGCCAGCAGCCGTGGACAGGGTTCAGATACGCAGTATTTT. This gives the protein CASSRGQGSDTQYF. The V gene is TRBV6-6, the J gene TRBJ2-3; 8 bases fit TRBD1. Germline lookup yields CDR1 MNHNY and CDR2 SVGAGI (reference sequence). The CDR3 totals 14 residues. V shed 6 bases and J 4 bases; nucleotides not matched to a gene: 6.

The DNA for the CDR3 is TGTGCCAGCAGCTTAAGCTTGCACTGGGGGGGCGAGGACACTGAAGCTTTCTTT. Amino acids: CASSLSLHWGGEDTEAFF. The chain has TRBV7-6 and TRBJ1-1; a weak D match, TRBD1 (6 bases). The CDR3 is made up of 18 amino acids. V lost 2 bases and J 3 bases, leaving 22 bases between the germline ends. Germline lookup yields CDR1 SGHVS and CDR2 FNYEAQ.